The 10 T cell receptor beta chains presented below share a single source sample, sequenced in a study of cytomegalovirus exposure and HLA in healthy donors listed by TCRdb under 2017. Library method: the immunoSEQ multiplex PCR assay. A mixture of 60 forward primers for TCR Vbeta segments and 13 reverse primers for TCR Jbeta segments was used in the multiplex PCR. The source is immuneACCESS, and TCRdb retained only in-frame sequences with V and J called. Part of the clones is not carried over; for the studies checked, unresolved V genes explain less than half of this, and the remainder is unexplained. In all, the sample holds about 120,000 clones, and over 70% of those were seen once. The top ten constitute 2.5% to 3.5% of the sample. Input material: PBMCs. The receptor source for this set is a woman aged 50 to 65 in good health and CMV-seronegative.

This clone turned up a few times. CDR3 bases: TGTGCCAGCAGTGAAATAGCGGCGAACACCGGGGAGCTGTTTTTT. It yields the protein CASSEIAANTGELFF. J is TRBJ2-2 and V is TRBV2; tentatively, D is TRBD2 (6 bases). Germline-derived CDR1 and CDR2 are SNHLY and FYNNEI. V dropped 2 bases and J dropped 0 bases, with 7 bases sitting between them. The CDR3 totals 15 residues.

The chain employs TRBV30 and TRBJ1-1, with D tentatively TRBD1 (5 bases). Trimming stripped 0 bases from V and 1 base from J, with 18 bases between. The CDR3 spans 17 residues. The germline V gene encodes CDR1 GTSNPN and CDR2 SVGIG (reference sequence). CDR3 protein: CAWSVPRNPRENTEAFF. CDR3 coding DNA: TGTGCCTGGAGTGTGCCCCGAAACCCCAGGGAGAACACTGAAGCTTTCTTT.

This clone appeared once. The gene calls are TRBV28 and TRBJ2-7; TRBD1 matches at 9 bases. Germline V gene sequence: CDR1 MDHEN, CDR2 SYDVKM. With 6 bases clipped from V and 6 bases from J, the junction kept 9 bases outside the gene matches. This CDR3 comprises 14 residues. The CDR3 DNA is TGTGCCAGCAGCCGGGACAGGGACCTGGGCGAGCAGTACTTC. This encodes CASSRDRDLGEQYF.

The rearrangement uses TRBV5-6 and TRBJ2-1; 12 bases are a match to TRBD2. The CDR3 spans 16 residues. The germline CDR1 and CDR2 sequences are SGHDT and YYEEEE. J was trimmed by 8 bases and V by 4 bases; bases with no gene match: 10. The CDR3 coding sequence is TGTGCCAGCAGCCCGACTGGGACTAGCGGGCGGGATGAGCAGTTCTTC. Translated, it gives CASSPTGTSGRDEQFF.

The CDR3 bases are TGTGCCAGCTCACGGGACTTTCTCGAGCAGTACTTC. It translates to CASSRDFLEQYF. J is TRBJ2-7 and V is TRBV18; a weak D match, TRBD2 (6 bases). The CDR3 spans 12 residues. CDR1 is KGHSH, CDR2 LQKENI, per germline. Trimming took 4 bases from V and 6 from J, leaving 10 bases between them. The full variable domain, its missing parts supplied by reference TRBV18 and TRBJ2-7, is NAGVMQNPRHLVRRRGQEARLRCSPMKGHSHVYWYRQLPEEGLKFMVYLQKENIIDESGMPKERFSAEFPKEGPSILRIQQVVRGDSAAYFCASSRDFLEQYFGPGTRLTVT.

The chain links TRBV4-1 to TRBJ2-2, with 7 positions matching TRBD2. The CDR3 covers 15 residues. With 1 base clipped from V and 7 bases from J, the junction kept 6 bases outside the gene matches. The germline CDR1 and CDR2 sequences are MGHRA and YSYEKL. This chain's CDR3 is CASSQGGGLGGELFF. The CDR3 nucleotides read TGCGCCAGCAGCCAAGGGGGGGGGTTAGGCGGGGAGCTGTTTTTT.

With regard to this clone: Compared with germline, one end of the junction differs, possibly owing to a read error. The chain links TRBV7-9 to TRBJ2-3; D unresolved. CDR3 length: 13 residues. Germline-derived CDR1 and CDR2 are SEHNR and FQNEAQ (reference sequence). CDR3 DNA sequence: TGTTCCAGCAGCTTACGAGGTACAGATACGCAGTATTTT. Translating it yields CSSSLRGTDTQYF. The complete variable domain, with remaining parts taken from reference TRBV7-9 and TRBJ2-3, reads DTGVSQNPRHKITKRGQNVTFRCDPISEHNRLYWYRQTLGQGPEFLTYFQNEAQLEKSRLLSDRFSAERPKGSFSTLEIQRTEQGDSAMYLCSSSLRGTDTQYFGPGTRLTVL.

V usage is TRBV15 and J usage is TRBJ1-1; D not certain. The CDR3 runs to 15 residues. With 0 bases removed from V and 5 bases from J, the gap between germline ends came to 13 bases. Germline V gives CDR1 LNHNV, CDR2 YYDKDF (reference sequence). CDR3 region: CATSREVGGKTEAFF. CDR3 sequence (DNA): TGTGCCACCAGCAGAGAGGTAGGAGGGAAGACTGAAGCTTTCTTT. Together with reference TRBV15 and TRBJ1-1, the CDR3 gives the full variable domain: DAMVIQNPRYQVTQFGKPVTLSCSQTLNHNVMYWYQQKSSQAPKLLFHYYDKDFNNEADTPDNFQSRRPNTSFCFLDIRSPGLGDTAMYLCATSREVGGKTEAFFGQGTRLTVV.

V is TRBV28 and J is TRBJ1-4; the D gene is possibly TRBD1 (5 bases). The CDR3 loop spans 16 amino acids. In germline, CDR1 is MDHEN, CDR2 SYDVKM. The V end was cut by 9 bases, the J end by 0 bases, with 17 bases between. In DNA, the CDR3 is TGTGCCAGTAATCGGAGACAGTTATCAACTAATGAAAAACTGTTTTTT. Protein product: CASNRRQLSTNEKLFF.

The V and J genes are TRBV2 and TRBJ1-3; D is unresolved. Between the trimmed V and J ends, which lost 8 bases and 0 bases, there was a span of 5 bases. Germline CDR1 is SNHLY and CDR2 is FYNNEI. The CDR3 length is 12 residues. CDR3 sequence: CASVSSGNTIYF. CDR3 sequence (DNA): TGTGCCAGCGTTAGCTCTGGAAACACCATATATTTT. Drawing the rest from reference TRBV2 and TRBJ1-3, the complete variable domain is EPEVTQTPSHQVTQMGQEVILRCVPISNHLYFYWYRQILGQKVEFLVSFYNNEISEKSEIFDDQFSVERPDGSNFTLKIRSTKLEDSAMYFCASVSSGNTIYFGEGSWLTVV.